Following are 9 T cell receptor beta chains from one sample sequenced in a study of T cells in Graves' hyperthyroidism and ophthalmopathy. From RNA transcripts, TCR beta CDR3 regions were amplified. The HTBI primer set served for first-round RT-PCR of the TCR CDR3. Each CDR3 protein is one row after TCRdb ran MiXCR on the multiplex PCR reads. The data contain more than 450,000 distinct CDR3 sequences, 15% to 20% of them seen just once; the ten biggest clones take up 45% to 50%. Sequencing input: blood. The receptors stem from a man aged 40-49 years with Graves' ophthalmopathy.

Ten or more counts support this clonotype. The genes are TRBV2 and TRBJ2-2; 7 bases fit TRBD2. This CDR3 has 14 amino acids. V lost 6 bases and J lost 4; bases outside the gene matches: 5. The V gene's germline CDR1 is SNHLY and CDR2 FYNNEI. The CDR3 nucleotides read TGTGCCAGCAGAAGACTAGCTAGCACCGGGGAGCTGTTTTTT. Its translation is CASRRLASTGELFF. Complete variable domain (other parts from reference TRBV2 and TRBJ2-2): EPEVTQTPSHQVTQMGQEVILRCVPISNHLYFYWYRQILGQKVEFLVSFYNNEISEKSEIFDDQFSVERPDGSNFTLKIRSTKLEDSAMYFCASRRLASTGELFFGEGSRLTVL.

This clonotype came up many times. The chain joins TRBV27 to TRBJ2-7; D perhaps matches TRBD2 (5 bases). In germline, CDR1 is MNHEY, CDR2 SMNVEV (reference sequence). The V and J ends lost 4 bases and 3 bases respectively, with 10 bases between them. This CDR3 comprises 13 residues. CDR3 region: CASSYRDIYEQYF. CDR3 DNA sequence: TGTGCCAGCAGTTACCGGGATATCTACGAGCAGTACTTC.

V and J are TRBV20-1 and TRBJ1-1; D unresolved. Germline V gene data show CDR1 as DFQATT and CDR2 as SNEGSKA (reference sequence). The CDR3 is 13 residues long. In DNA, the CDR3 is TGCAGCGCTTCGACATACATGAACACTGAAGCTTTCTTT. Residues: CSASTYMNTEAFF.

This clonotype has ten or more counts. This rearrangement joins TRBV3-1 to TRBJ2-1; 7 bases align to TRBD1. Trimming removed 1 base from V and 4 bases from J; junction bases left unmatched: 1. CDR3 length: 14 residues. The V gene's germline CDR1 is LGHDT and CDR2 YNNKEL (reference sequence). The CDR3 here is CASSQGTGYNEQFF. The CDR3 DNA sequence: TGTGCCAGCAGCCAAGGGACAGGATACAATGAGCAGTTCTTC.

The chain uses TRBV6-2 or TRBV6-3 and TRBJ2-1, with 11 bases that match TRBD2. The J segment lost 0 bases and the V segment lost 9 bases, leaving 4 bases of the junction unmatched. Germline V gene data show CDR1 as MNHEY and CDR2 as SVGEGT. The CDR3 contains 15 residues. The CDR3 nucleotides read TGTGCCAGTTTGGGACTAGCGGTCTCCTACAATGAGCAGTTCTTC. It yields the protein CASLGLAVSYNEQFF.

In this sample, this clonotype turned up a few times. The chain has TRBV18 and TRBJ2-2; D perhaps matches TRBD1 (6 bases). Looked up from germline, CDR1 is KGHSH and CDR2 is LQKENI. V was clipped by 3 bases and J by 8 bases, with 13 bases between them. The length of the CDR3 is 14 residues. The CDR3 DNA sequence: TGTGCCAGCTCACCGGGACAAGTGCTAGGGGAGCTGTTTTTT. Its translation is CASSPGQVLGELFF.

This clonotype showed up many times. The chain uses TRBV6-2 or TRBV6-3 and TRBJ2-5; D unclear. Germline V CDR1 and CDR2: MNHEY, SVGEGT. The CDR3 has 13 residues. The V end lost 6 bases, the J end lost 2 bases, and 10 bases lay between the germline ends. CDR3 DNA sequence: TGTGCCAGCAGCTCTGGGCGGCAAGAGACCCAGTACTTC. This gives the protein CASSSGRQETQYF.

Many counts were recorded for this clonotype. The V call is TRBV7-8, the J call TRBJ2-7, with 7 bases that match TRBD1. The germline V gene encodes CDR1 SGHVS and CDR2 FQNEAQ. J was trimmed by 5 bases and V by 1 base; bases with no gene match: 11. The CDR3 covers 16 residues. The CDR3 DNA sequence: TGTGCCAGCAGCTTAGGGTCTAGACAGGGTACCCACGAGCAGTACTTC. Protein sequence: CASSLGSRQGTHEQYF.

At least ten counts were recorded for this clonotype. The chain recombines TRBV6-2 or TRBV6-3 with TRBJ2-3, with TRBD2 as a possible D gene (5 bases). Germline values: CDR1 MNHEY, CDR2 SVGEGT. This CDR3 is built from 13 residues. The V end was cut by 0 bases, the J end by 8 bases, with 9 bases between. The CDR3 is CASSYSPEGTQYF. CDR3 bases: TGTGCCAGCAGTTACTCCCCCGAGGGTACGCAGTATTTT.